This passage covers 17 T cell receptor beta chains from one sample sequenced in a study of T cells in tuberculosis. Sequencing used immunoSEQ multiplex PCR; TCRdb keeps in-frame clones, though not all of them. The sample consists of tens of thousands of clones, around 87% of them appearing once. The sample taken for sequencing was PBMCs. These receptors all come from a donor aged 10-29 years with latent tuberculosis or without tuberculosis infection.

The J gene is TRBJ1-2, the V gene TRBV28; the D gene is possibly TRBD1 (5 bases). Looked up from germline, CDR1 is MDHEN and CDR2 is SYDVKM. The CDR3 runs to 14 residues. Between the trimmed V and J ends, which lost 6 bases and 4 bases, there was a span of 15 bases. CDR3 nucleotides: TGTGCCAGCAGCCCTCCTGGGACTACCTATGGCTACACCTTC. It codes for CASSPPGTTYGYTF.

The chain links TRBV2 to TRBJ2-4; TRBD2 agrees at 15 bases. This CDR3 contains 12 residues. V lost 8 bases to trimming and J lost 11 bases; unmatched junction nucleotides: 1. Germline assignment: CDR1 SNHLY and CDR2 FYNNEI. The CDR3 region is CASRTSGGVQYF. The CDR3 nucleotides read TGTGCCAGCCGGACTAGCGGGGGGGTTCAGTACTTC.

The chain is built from TRBV5-5 and TRBJ1-1, with TRBD1 matching over 8 bases. The germline gives CDR1 SGHKS, CDR2 YYEKEE (reference sequence). CDR3 length equals 14 residues. After removal of 5 bases from V and 5 bases from J, the junction contained 8 bases not matched to a gene. The CDR3 DNA follows: TGTGCCAGCAGTTGGGACAGGTTGGGGACTGAAGCTTTCTTT. This sequence encodes CASSWDRLGTEAFF.

The chain couples TRBV27 to TRBJ1-3; D not resolved. This CDR3 has 14 residues. V lost 3 bases, J lost 2 bases, and 8 bases lay in between. Germline CDR1 reads MNHEY; CDR2 reads SMNVEV (reference sequence). CDR3 protein: CASSFTGAGNTIYF. CDR3 nucleotide sequence: TGTGCCAGCAGTTTTACCGGGGCTGGAAACACCATATATTTT.

The rearrangement joins TRBV2 to TRBJ2-3, with 7 bases matching TRBD1. The germline gives CDR1 SNHLY, CDR2 FYNNEI. V shed 6 bases, J shed 3 bases, and the junction held 9 bases outside the gene matches. The CDR3 spans 15 residues. The CDR3 DNA follows: TGTGCCAGCAGCCGGGGAGACAGGGTAACAGATACGCAGTATTTT. Residues: CASSRGDRVTDTQYF.

The genes are TRBV6-6 and TRBJ1-1; 7 nucleotides line up with TRBD1. CDR3 length equals 14 residues. The germline gives CDR1 MNHNY, CDR2 SVGAGI (reference sequence). V lost 6 bases, J lost 5 bases, and 9 bases stayed unmatched. The CDR3 nucleotides read TGTGCCAGCAGCCAGACAGGGCTGGGGACTGAAGCTTTCTTT. Its protein is CASSQTGLGTEAFF.

The V gene is TRBV29-1, the J gene TRBJ1-2, with D possibly matching TRBD1 (5 bases). This CDR3 region has 12 residues. Trimming left V 7 bases short and J 1 base short, with 10 bases between. Germline CDR1 reads SQVTM; CDR2 reads ANQGSEA. CDR3 sequence: CSAWGSNYGYTF. Here the CDR3 DNA reads TGCAGCGCCTGGGGCAGTAACTATGGCTACACCTTC.

The chain employs TRBV5-6 and TRBJ1-5; D is uncertain. V was clipped by 3 bases and J by 7 bases, with 17 bases between them. The CDR3 is 15 residues long. Germline V gene data show CDR1 as SGHDT and CDR2 as YYEEEE. CDR3 sequence reads: CASSSRGRSTQPQHF. CDR3 coding DNA: TGTGCCAGCAGCTCGCGAGGTAGGTCGACCCAGCCCCAGCATTTT.

The chain couples TRBV6-1 to TRBJ2-1; 10 nucleotides agree with TRBD2. Trimming took 2 bases from V and 8 from J; bases not matched to a gene: 6. This CDR3 spans 15 amino acids. CDR1 and CDR2 (germline): MNHNS, SASEGT. CDR3: CASSERSGGVDEQFF. In DNA form, the CDR3 reads TGTGCCAGCAGTGAAAGAAGCGGGGGGGTAGATGAGCAGTTCTTC.

This chain joins TRBV6-5 and TRBJ2-7, with 7 bases matching TRBD1. There are 14 residues in the CDR3. The V segment lost 5 bases and the J segment 5 bases; nucleotides outside the gene matches: 9. CDR1 is MNHEY, CDR2 SVGAGI, per germline. The CDR3 is CASSPLGTEDEQYF. DNA of the CDR3: TGTGCCAGCAGTCCCCTGGGGACAGAAGACGAGCAGTACTTC.

The V call is TRBV4-1, the J call TRBJ2-7; D is perhaps TRBD1 (6 bases). Germline-derived CDR1 and CDR2 are MGHRA and YSYEKL. Deletions cut 0 bases from V and 4 bases from J, with 19 bases between. The CDR3 is made up of 17 amino acids. The CDR3 DNA is TGCGCCAGCAGCCAAGATGATCGACAGGTATCCTCATACGAGCAGTACTTC. This encodes CASSQDDRQVSSYEQYF.

This sequence joins TRBV5-6 and TRBJ2-1; D perhaps matches TRBD1 (5 bases). Germline V gene data show CDR1 as SGHDT and CDR2 as YYEEEE. Trimming cost V 0 bases and J 6 bases, with 13 bases left between them. The CDR3 totals 15 residues. CDR3 residues: CASSLEGAGTNEQFF. In DNA, the CDR3 is TGTGCCAGCAGCTTGGAAGGGGCCGGAACCAATGAGCAGTTCTTC.

The V call is TRBV19, the J call TRBJ1-3, with 8 nucleotides matching TRBD1. V gave up 6 bases and J gave up 9 bases; unmatched junction bases: 10. CDR3 length: 14 residues. CDR1 and CDR2 from the germline V gene are LNHDA and SQIVND (reference sequence). The CDR3 DNA reads as TGTGCCAGTAGGGAGGACAGGGATGGCGGCACCATATATTTT. Translation gives CASREDRDGGTIYF.

This clone appeared once. The J gene is TRBJ1-2, the V gene TRBV7-8; 8 bases are a match to TRBD1. Germline V lookup: CDR1 SGHVS, CDR2 FQNEAQ. The CDR3 totals 14 residues. Unmatched junction bases numbered 10, after V lost 5 bases and J lost 8 bases. The CDR3 DNA reads TGTGCCAGCAGCCCCTTGGACAGGGAAAGGGGCTACACCTTC. Protein sequence: CASSPLDRERGYTF.

This chain connects TRBV7-2 to TRBJ1-1; 7 bases are shared with TRBD1. Germline loops: CDR1 SGHTA, CDR2 FQGNSA. This CDR3 has 14 residues. J lost 7 bases, V lost 0 bases, and 5 bases had no gene match. CDR3 sequence (DNA): TGTGCCAGCAGCTTAGCGACAGGGTATATTGAAGCTTTCTTT. This sequence encodes CASSLATGYIEAFF.

The chain employs TRBV5-6 and TRBJ2-5, with a possible D match to TRBD2 (5 bases). The CDR3 runs to 15 residues. V lost 4 bases, J lost 2 bases, and 15 bases lay in between. Germline lookup yields CDR1 SGHDT and CDR2 YYEEEE. The CDR3 spells CASSLKGRGQETQYF. CDR3 sequence (DNA): TGTGCCAGCAGCCTAAAAGGACGGGGACAAGAGACCCAGTACTTC.

The chain couples TRBV28 to TRBJ2-5; the D gene is possibly TRBD2 (5 bases). This CDR3 region has 12 residues. Trimming pared 7 bases from V and 4 bases from J, leaving 10 bases between. Germline CDR1 MDHEN, CDR2 SYDVKM. CDR3 protein: CASTRTLETQYF. Written as DNA, the CDR3 is TGTGCCAGCACCCGGACTCTAGAGACCCAGTACTTC.